The 15 T cell receptor beta chains below all came from one sample that was sequenced in a study of metastatic and nonmetastatic thyroid tumors. TCRdb re-clonotyped the PCR reads through MiXCR. This sample has roughly 81,000 clones, with around 9.2% found just once. Thyroid surgery was performed in patients who had received no treatment beforehand. Sequences were obtained from blood. These TCRs come from a female donor with papillary thyroid cancer or a benign thyroid nodule (not recorded which). Some clones in this sample may be carry-over from other donors' samples.

This clone appeared many times. The V call is TRBV28, the J call TRBJ2-3, with TRBD2 identical over 7 bases. CDR1 and CDR2 (germline): MDHEN, SYDVKM. There are 14 residues in the CDR3. With 4 bases clipped from V and 6 bases from J, the junction kept 7 bases outside the gene matches. DNA for the CDR3: TGTGCCAGCAGTTCCCGCGGGGGAGGGGATACGCAGTATTTT. Its translation is CASSSRGGGDTQYF.

This clone was seen ten or more times. The rearrangement uses TRBV20-1 and TRBJ1-5; 7 positions match TRBD1. Germline-derived CDR1 and CDR2 are DFQATT and SNEGSKA (reference sequence). CDR3 length: 13 amino acids. J lost 5 bases, V lost 3 bases, and 4 bases had no gene match. This chain's CDR3 is CSASGRGDQPQHF. The CDR3 nucleotides read TGCAGTGCTAGCGGCAGGGGGGATCAGCCCCAGCATTTT.

This clone showed up many times. The chain couples TRBV2 to TRBJ1-6; 9 bases match TRBD1. CDR3 size: 15 residues. With 7 bases clipped from V and 7 bases from J, the junction kept 8 bases outside the gene matches. CDR1 SNHLY and CDR2 FYNNEI come from the germline V gene. The CDR3 is CASTRQGGPNSPLHF. Written as DNA, the CDR3 is TGTGCCAGCACAAGACAGGGGGGTCCCAATTCACCCCTCCACTTT.

This clone came up a few times. V is TRBV3-1 and J is TRBJ2-5; TRBD2 matches at 7 bases. The CDR3 has 14 amino acids. In germline, CDR1 is LGHDT, CDR2 YNNKEL (reference sequence). The trim removed 0 bases at V and 5 bases at J, leaving 3 bases unmatched. Here the CDR3 DNA reads TGTGCCAGCAGCCAAGACCAGCGGGGCGAGACCCAGTACTTC. Its protein product is CASSQDQRGETQYF.

Note on this clone: Being one base from a much bigger clone, this may be a read error. Other DNA sequences within the sample encode an identical CDR3. The chain has TRBV4-2 and TRBJ2-3; the match to TRBD1 covers 9 bases. This CDR3 has 16 amino acids. Losses at the gene ends were 0 bases for V and 4 bases for J; bases not matched to a gene: 5. Germline V lookup: CDR1 LGHNA, CDR2 YNFKEQ. The CDR3: CASSQDIGQGSDTQYF. DNA of the CDR3: TGTGCCAGCAGCCAAGATATCGGACAGGGGTCAGATACGCAGTATTTT.

Ten or more counts support this clone. The CDR3 DNA sequence: TGTGCCTGGAGTCGGGGCCTCTTCAATCAGCCCCAGCATTTT. This codes for CAWSRGLFNQPQHF. The J gene is TRBJ1-5, the V gene TRBV30, with D maybe TRBD1 (5 bases). This CDR3 has 14 residues. Looked up from germline, CDR1 is GTSNPN and CDR2 is SVGIG (reference sequence). V was pared by 2 bases and J by 3 bases, with 11 bases between.

This clone was observed many times. The chain has TRBV6-1 and TRBJ2-2; 16 bases fit TRBD2. CDR1 and CDR2 from the germline V gene are MNHNS and SASEGT. The CDR3 runs to 17 residues. Losses at the gene ends were 8 bases for V and 7 bases for J; bases not matched to a gene: 10. The CDR3 protein is CASRGTSGGAKVGELFF. The CDR3, as DNA: TGTGCCAGCCGTGGGACTAGCGGGGGGGCTAAGGTCGGGGAGCTGTTTTTT.

This clone has at least ten counts. The V and J genes are TRBV19 and TRBJ1-6; 8 positions agree with TRBD1. The CDR3 totals 15 residues. Trimming removed 4 bases from V and 6 bases from J; junction bases left unmatched: 5. In germline, CDR1 is LNHDA, CDR2 SQIVND (reference sequence). This CDR3 reads CASSTGQGGNSPLHF. As DNA, the CDR3 is TGTGCCAGTAGTACCGGACAGGGTGGTAATTCACCCCTCCACTTT.

Only a few counts were recorded for this clone. V usage is TRBV2 and J usage is TRBJ1-2; TRBD1 might be the D (5 bases). With 7 bases removed from V and 10 bases from J, the gap between germline ends came to 16 bases. CDR1 is SNHLY, CDR2 FYNNEI, per germline. This CDR3 contains 12 residues. CDR3 protein: CASTRGLVVYTF. The CDR3 DNA follows: TGTGCCAGCACGAGGGGACTGGTGGTCTACACCTTC.

This clone was seen many times. The chain employs TRBV6-1 and TRBJ1-3; D uncertain. The V end lost 6 bases, the J end lost 2 bases, and 14 bases lay between the germline ends. The CDR3 spans 15 residues. Per the germline V gene, CDR1 is MNHNS and CDR2 is SASEGT. The CDR3 sequence is CASSPRMSPGNTIYF. CDR3 DNA sequence: TGTGCCAGCAGCCCCCGGATGAGCCCTGGAAACACCATATATTTT.

This clone was seen ten or more times. The V gene is TRBV7-6, the J gene TRBJ2-2; D is ambiguous. Per the germline V gene, CDR1 is SGHVS and CDR2 is FNYEAQ. The CDR3 contains 15 residues. Trimming shortened V by 5 bases and J by 5 bases, and 15 bases separated the two germline ends. The CDR3 region is CASSQSGVETGELFF. In DNA form, the CDR3 reads TGTGCCAGCAGCCAGTCCGGAGTGGAGACCGGGGAGCTGTTTTTT. Based on the CDR3 plus reference TRBV7-6 and TRBJ2-2, the full variable domain is GAGVSQSPRYKVTKRGQDVALRCDPISGHVSLYWYRQALGQGPEFLTYFNYEAQQDKSGLPNDRFSAERPEGSISTLTIQRTEQRDSAMYRCASSQSGVETGELFFGEGSRLTVL.

This clone has a count of ten or more. The chain links TRBV25-1 to TRBJ2-7, with 7 bases lining up with TRBD2. This CDR3 is built from 14 residues. CDR1 and CDR2 from the germline V gene are MGHDK and SYGVNS. The ends lost 7 bases at V and 3 bases at J; junction bases unmatched: 9. DNA for the CDR3: TGTGCCAGCATCGGCCACGGGGGGAACTACGAGCAGTACTTC. It codes for CASIGHGGNYEQYF.

As to this clone: This same CDR3 is encoded by further DNA sequences in the sample. This rearrangement joins TRBV20-1 to TRBJ1-2, with 7 bases fitting TRBD1. Germline assignment: CDR1 DFQATT and CDR2 SNEGSKA (reference sequence). The V and J ends lost 3 bases and 5 bases, in that order; junction bases with no gene match: 15. The length of the CDR3 is 16 residues. CDR3 sequence (DNA): TGCAGTGCTAGGGTCCGGCCAGGGGGTTATTCTTATGGCTACACCTTC. Its protein product is CSARVRPGGYSYGYTF.

This clone was seen repeatedly, ten times or more. The chain links TRBV2 to TRBJ1-5; D is possibly TRBD1 (6 bases). The ends were cut back, 3 bases at V and 3 bases at J, with 9 bases in the middle. Germline V gene data show CDR1 as SNHLY and CDR2 as FYNNEI. The CDR3 spans 14 residues. CDR3 sequence: CASSEGADNQPQHF. CDR3 DNA: TGTGCCAGCAGTGAGGGGGCCGACAATCAGCCCCAGCATTTT.

This clone was counted a few times. This may stem from a read error, because a much larger clone lies one nucleotide away. At the DNA level, this CDR3 is encoded by other sequences in the same sample as well. The chain employs TRBV4-1 and TRBJ2-2, with D perhaps matching TRBD2 (5 bases). The germline gives CDR1 MGHRA, CDR2 YSYEKL. The CDR3 length is 13 residues. CDR3 coding DNA: TGCGCCAGCAGCCAAGTTCGCACCGGGGAGCTGTTCTTT. Translation gives CASSQVRTGELFF.